This is a list of T cell receptor beta chains from one sample in a study of beta chain features in type 1 diabetes. TCRdb's copy holds only in-frame clones and misses some; the assay was immunoSEQ multiplex PCR. The data contain hundreds of thousands of clones, about 14% of them singletons. What was sequenced was naive CD4+ T cells from blood. These receptors were taken from a man aged 18 to 30 with type 1 diabetes. The CDR3 runs from the conserved cysteine through the conserved F or W. Some rows mark clone size as missing; the rest say once, few, many or name a class of expanded clone.

>TRBJ1-2|few|TRBV6-5
CASSYSIFQGGYTF
>TRBJ2-1|few|TRBV7-9
CAFGRGPTYNEQFF
>TRBJ1-2|.|TRBV2
CASWVGIGYGYTF
>TRBJ2-5|few|TRBV7-9
CASSPGGSVQETQYF
>TRBJ1-2|few|TRBV20-1
CSTWDGGYTF
>TRBJ2-5|.|TRBV11-2
CASSLTTSGRSKTQYF
>TRBJ2-7|few|TRBV2
CASSEQRGFYEQYF
>TRBJ1-2|few|TRBV6-1
CASTQTGSYGYTF
>TRBJ2-7|.|TRBV18
CASSHYSGSSDYEQYF
>TRBJ2-1|few|TRBV6-5
CASSYRGEPYNEQFF
>TRBJ2-1|few|TRBV6-5
CASRPGLAGGAEQFF
>TRBJ2-4|.|TRBV6-5
CASSSSNRGYIQYF
>TRBJ2-7|.|TRBV29-1
CSVEYGFGARYEQYF
>TRBJ1-4|few|TRBV4-1
CASSHLQRGEEKLFF
>TRBJ2-7|.|TRBV6-6
CASSKQGAGEQYF
>TRBJ2-5|.|TRBV6-5
CASSWGRAQETQYF
>TRBJ1-5|few|TRBV30
CAWSAGPSLGQPQHF
>TRBJ2-5|few|TRBV5-1
CASSSQQQETQYF